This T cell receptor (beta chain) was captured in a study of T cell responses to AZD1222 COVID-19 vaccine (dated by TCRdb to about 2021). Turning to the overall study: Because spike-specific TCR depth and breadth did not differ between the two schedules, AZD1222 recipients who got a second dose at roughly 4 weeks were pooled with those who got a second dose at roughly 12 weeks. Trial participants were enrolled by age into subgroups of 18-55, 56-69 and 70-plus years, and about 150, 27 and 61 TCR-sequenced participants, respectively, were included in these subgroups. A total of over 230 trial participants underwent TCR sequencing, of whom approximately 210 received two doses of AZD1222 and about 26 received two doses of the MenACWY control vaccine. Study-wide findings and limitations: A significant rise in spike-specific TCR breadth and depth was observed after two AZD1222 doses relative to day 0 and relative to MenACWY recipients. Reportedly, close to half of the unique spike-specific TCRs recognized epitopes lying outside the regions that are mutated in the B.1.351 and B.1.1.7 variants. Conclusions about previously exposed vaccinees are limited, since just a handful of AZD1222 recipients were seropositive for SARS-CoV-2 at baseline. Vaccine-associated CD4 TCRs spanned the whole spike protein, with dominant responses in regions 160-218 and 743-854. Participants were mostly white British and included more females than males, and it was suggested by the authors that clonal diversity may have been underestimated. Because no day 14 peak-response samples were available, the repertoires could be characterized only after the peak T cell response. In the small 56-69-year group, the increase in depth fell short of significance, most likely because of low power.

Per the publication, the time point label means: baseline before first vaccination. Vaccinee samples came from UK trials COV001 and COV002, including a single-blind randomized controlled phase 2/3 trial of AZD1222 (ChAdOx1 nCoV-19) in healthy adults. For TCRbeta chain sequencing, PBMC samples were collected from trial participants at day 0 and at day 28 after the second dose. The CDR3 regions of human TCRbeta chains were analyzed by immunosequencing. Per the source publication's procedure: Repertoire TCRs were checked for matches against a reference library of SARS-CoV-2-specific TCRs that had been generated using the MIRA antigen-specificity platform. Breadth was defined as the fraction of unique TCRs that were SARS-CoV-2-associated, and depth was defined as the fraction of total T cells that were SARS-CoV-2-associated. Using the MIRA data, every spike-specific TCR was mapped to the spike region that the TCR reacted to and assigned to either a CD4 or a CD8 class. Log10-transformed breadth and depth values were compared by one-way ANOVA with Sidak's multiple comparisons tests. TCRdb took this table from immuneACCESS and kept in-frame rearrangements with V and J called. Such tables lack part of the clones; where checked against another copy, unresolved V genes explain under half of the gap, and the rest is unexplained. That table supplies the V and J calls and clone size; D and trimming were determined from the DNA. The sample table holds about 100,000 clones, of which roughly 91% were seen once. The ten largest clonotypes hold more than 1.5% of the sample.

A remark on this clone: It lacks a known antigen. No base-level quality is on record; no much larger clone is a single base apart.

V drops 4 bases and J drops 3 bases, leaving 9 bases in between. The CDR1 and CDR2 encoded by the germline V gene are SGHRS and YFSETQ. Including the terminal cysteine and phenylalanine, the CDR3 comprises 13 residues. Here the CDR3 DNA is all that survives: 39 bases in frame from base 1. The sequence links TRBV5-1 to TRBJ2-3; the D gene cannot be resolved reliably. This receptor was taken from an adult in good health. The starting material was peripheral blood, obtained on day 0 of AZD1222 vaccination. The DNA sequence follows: TGCGCCAGCAGCGCGGAAGGGACAGATACGCAGTATTTT. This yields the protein CASSAEGTDTQYF.